The 10 T cell receptor beta chains presented below share a single source sample, sequenced in a study of T cell responses to AZD1222 COVID-19 vaccine. The protocol was immunoSEQ multiplex PCR, while the TCRdb copy is restricted to in-frame clones and leaves out a portion. The table records some 130,000 clones, under 90% of them present only once. Sequenced here: peripheral blood, sampled on day 0 of AZD1222 vaccination. The source of these receptors is an adult in good health.

V is TRBV13 and J is TRBJ2-6; tentative D call: TRBD2 (6 bases). V was trimmed by 5 bases and J by 4 bases, leaving 15 bases between them. The CDR3 length is 16 residues. From germline, CDR1 is PRHDT and CDR2 FYEKMQ (reference sequence). CDR3 nucleotides: TGTGCCAGCAGCATAACTTCGGGGGTAGGGGCCAACGTCCTGACTTTC. This gives the protein CASSITSGVGANVLTF.

The genes are TRBV30 and TRBJ1-6, with D perhaps matching TRBD1 (5 bases). The CDR3 length is 14 residues. Germline V gene lookup returns CDR1 GTSNPN and CDR2 SVGIG (reference sequence). Trimming shortened V by 5 bases and J by 6 bases, and 14 bases separated the two germline ends. CDR3 in DNA: TGTGCCTGGGGGCTCTGGGGGATTAATTCACCCCTCCACTTT. The encoded protein is CAWGLWGINSPLHF.

The chain carries TRBV11-2 and TRBJ1-2; D is uncertain. Looked up from germline, CDR1 is SGHAT and CDR2 is FQNNGV. The CDR3 is 14 amino acids. The V end lost 5 bases, the J end lost 3 bases, and 13 bases lay between the germline ends. The CDR3 DNA sequence: TGTGCCAGCAGCCCACCCGGGAAGTACTATGGCTACACCTTC. As protein: CASSPPGKYYGYTF.

The rearrangement joins TRBV21-1 to TRBJ1-2. TRBV21-1 is marked as a pseudogene. The CDR3 totals 15 residues. The CDR3 nucleotides read TGTGCCAGCAGAGAGCCCTGTTGGGGTAACTATGGCTACACCTTC. Translating gives CASREPCWGNYGYTF.

A few counts support this clone. The V call is TRBV19, the J call TRBJ2-3, with 7 bases identical to TRBD1. V was pared by 10 bases and J by 0 bases, with 10 bases of the junction left unmatched. There are 15 residues in the CDR3. Germline V gene data show CDR1 as LNHDA and CDR2 as SQIVND (reference sequence). CDR3 amino acids: CAKNNDRVSTDTQYF. The DNA for the CDR3 is TGTGCCAAAAACAACGACAGGGTAAGCACAGATACGCAGTATTTT.

The V and J genes are TRBV27 and TRBJ2-7; 8 bases map to TRBD1. Germline CDR1 MNHEY, CDR2 SMNVEV (reference sequence). The CDR3 extends over 14 amino acids. The ends lost 5 bases at V and 3 bases at J; junction bases unmatched: 6. CDR3 DNA sequence: TGTGCCAGCAGTCACCGGGACAGGATCTACGAGCAGTACTTC. Its protein product is CASSHRDRIYEQYF.

V is TRBV19 and J is TRBJ1-1; perhaps TRBD1 as D (5 bases). Germline loops: CDR1 LNHDA, CDR2 SQIVND (reference sequence). The CDR3 totals 16 residues. V was clipped by 8 bases and J by 3 bases, with 22 bases between them. CDR3 sequence (DNA): TGTGCCAGTTTGGCGCGTGTTCCGTGGGGGGACACTGAAGCTTTCTTT. As protein: CASLARVPWGDTEAFF.

The V and J genes are TRBV19 and TRBJ1-2, with 9 bases fitting TRBD1. Germline trimming cut 5 bases from V and 4 bases from J; bases unmatched to any gene: 2. This CDR3 region has 13 residues. Germline lookup yields CDR1 LNHDA and CDR2 SQIVND (reference sequence). Written as DNA, the CDR3 is TGTGCCAGTAGTGGGGGACAGGGCTATGGCTACACCTTC. Amino acids: CASSGGQGYGYTF.

The sample holds one count of this clone. This chain connects TRBV18 to TRBJ1-4; D remains ambiguous. V dropped 3 bases and J dropped 0 bases, with 5 bases sitting between them. This CDR3 has 14 amino acids. In germline, CDR1 is KGHSH, CDR2 LQKENI. CDR3 region: CASSPMTTNEKLFF. CDR3 in DNA: TGTGCCAGCTCACCGATGACAACTAATGAAAAACTGTTTTTT. Full variable domain (remainder filled in from reference TRBV18 and TRBJ1-4): NAGVMQNPRHLVRRRGQEARLRCSPMKGHSHVYWYRQLPEEGLKFMVYLQKENIIDESGMPKERFSAEFPKEGPSILRIQQVVRGDSAAYFCASSPMTTNEKLFFGSGTQLSVL.

This chain uses TRBV6-5 with TRBJ2-2; D remains ambiguous. CDR1 and CDR2 from the germline V gene are MNHEY and SVGAGI. CDR3 length: 12 amino acids. Trimming removed 8 bases from V and 1 base from J, with 5 bases in between. The chain's CDR3 is CASARNTGELFF. CDR3 bases: TGTGCCAGCGCGAGGAACACCGGGGAGCTGTTTTTT.